This T cell receptor (beta chain) was identified during a study of T cells after yellow fever vaccination (dated by TCRdb to about 2019). Background for the entire study: Libraries from fractions with low cell numbers were prepared with the SMART-Seq v4 Ultra Low Input RNA kit. Blood samples were taken at several timepoints before and after primary and secondary immunization, and bulk PBMC replicates and cell subsets were isolated. Two healthy male donors made up the cohort, one aged 18 to 30 years and the other aged 30 to 40 years. Bulk TCR alpha and beta repertoires were sequenced longitudinally to track T-cell clones before and after primary and booster YFV17D yellow fever vaccination.

This clonotype was counted only a few times. Its antigen is still unknown. No much larger clonotype is one base removed from it; base qualities were not supplied. Sequencing instrument: Illumina NovaSeq 6000. TCR cDNA was synthesized by 5'RACE template switching, which introduced a universal primer site and unique molecular identifiers. Priming for cDNA synthesis came from both the TCR alpha and TCR beta constant segments. Library amplification used two PCR steps, and the second PCR step added sample barcodes and sequencing adapters. Sequencing of libraries was performed on Illumina HiSeq 2500 (2x100 bp) or NovaSeq (2x150 bp). Per the authors' processing: Demultiplexing of reads and collapsing into UMI consensus sequences were performed with MIGEC, and V(D)J alignment was carried out with MiXCR. Vaccine-responding clonotypes were defined with edgeR using replicate PBMC samples, requiring FDR below 0.01 and a log2 fold change above 5 up to day 15. Each bulk clonotype received a CD4 or CD8 identity based on whether the sequenced CD4 or CD8 repertoire contained that clonotype at higher abundance. TCRdb took the public reads, trimmed them with fastp at Q25, ran MiXCR for clone calling and kept in-frame beta chains. When rows share a CDR3 protein, they turn into one entry using the most common DNA and genes. The authors' filters were not applied to this entry. In all, the sample holds approximately 330,000 distinct CDR3 sequences, and over 4% of those were seen once. Of the sample, about 22% is held by the ten largest clones.

The investigation overall reported the following: Computational filtering was needed because FACS-sorted repertoires could contain abundant contaminating clonotypes from the bulk population. Most clones expanded after primary vaccination (96% of CD4 and approximately 86% of CD8) were re-detected after the booster, suggesting that broad memory maintenance occurred. The secondary T-cell response was found to be weaker but faster than the primary response, with a peak reached on day 5 rather than on day 15. A small share of clonotypes was detected in both CD4 and CD8 compartments, with the overlap likely arising from convergent recombination. Only two donors were included in the study, so the extent to which the findings can be generalized is limited.

This specimen's treatment or condition label, interpreted: live attenuated yellow fever vaccine strain. At each blood-draw timepoint, two biological replicates of bulk PBMCs were collected. PBMCs were isolated from peripheral blood using a standard Ficoll-Paque protocol. RNA was extracted with TriZol from bulk PBMCs, CD4 and CD8 fractions, and dextramer-positive and dextramer-negative fractions. This clonotype was obtained from a man between 18 and 35 years old who received the YFV17D yellow fever vaccine. The input for sequencing was PBMCs, taken 5 days after the yellow fever booster vaccination.

The CDR3 protein: CASSPNWGTVDGYTF. The nucleotides are TGTGCCAGCAGCCCAAACTGGGGGACAGTTGATGGCTACACCTTC. The chain was built from TRBV3-1 and TRBJ1-2; TRBD1 matches 7 bases in the middle. As encoded in the germline V gene (reference sequence), CDR1 is LGHDT while CDR2 is YNNKEL. V is cut back by 4 bases and J by 6 bases, with 11 bases in the junction unmatched. The CDR3 holds 15 amino acids from the cysteine to the phenylalanine. The kept DNA is CDR3 alone, 45 bases in frame from the first base.